The clone carrying this TCR beta chain has more than one count but fewer than ten. Its antigen is not known. The data derive from a study of blood T cells in healthy people across ages. Together with a sample-barcoded 5' primer, a J-beta primer mix was included in a second PCR lasting about 7 to 11 cycles. TCRdb re-called the 5' RACE reads through MiXCR, storing one row per CDR3 protein. The data show about 1.1 million distinct CDR3 sequences, more than 30% seen once. Overall study results and limits: Naive T cell percentage by flow cytometry tracked strongly with beta diversity.

Germline values: CDR1 SGHRS, CDR2 YFSETQ. V gave up 0 bases and J gave up 9 bases, with 17 bases separating them. The CDR3 contains 15 residues. Sequences were obtained from blood. The chain carries TRBV5-1 and TRBJ2-3, with D unresolved. The TCR was taken from a man younger than 35 in good health. The CDR3 loop is CASSLAGVGSETQYF. The CDR3 DNA is TGCGCCAGCAGCTTGGCGGGCGTCGGCTCTGAAACGCAGTATTTT.